Listed below are T cell receptor beta chains from one sample, sequenced in a study of shared clonotypes between healthy human individuals. Measured with immunoSEQ multiplex PCR; TCRdb has only the in-frame clones, and not every one. The sample has about 1.5 million clones, over 95% seen once. The sample consisted of naive CD4+ T cells sorted from blood. The receptors come from a man between 25 and 39 years old in good health. Each CDR3 is given with its conserved first and last residue. The D gene is left open where the match is weak. Only some rows state a clone size, as once, few, many or a class for expanded clones.

abundance	j_gene	d_gene	v_gene	CDR3aa	CDR3nt
.	TRBJ2-3	TRBD2	TRBV28	CASKIGGRGGTDTQYF	TGTGCCAGCAAAATCGGCGGGAGAGGGGGCACAGATACGCAGTATTTT
once	TRBJ2-1	TRBD1	TRBV11-3	CASSETGAGEQFF	TGTGCCAGCAGTGAGACAGGGGCCGGTGAGCAGTTCTTC
.	TRBJ1-1	.	TRBV2	CASREGTVNTEAFF	TGTGCCAGCAGGGAGGGAACAGTGAACACTGAAGCTTTCTTT
.	TRBJ2-6	TRBD1	TRBV5-1	CASSLVGQANSGANVLTF	TGCGCCAGCAGCTTGGTCGGACAGGCGAACTCTGGGGCCAACGTCCTGACTTTC
.	TRBJ2-2	.	TRBV2	CASTTNGLDTGELFF	TGTGCCAGCACCACAAATGGGTTGGACACCGGGGAGCTGTTTTTT
.	TRBJ2-7	TRBD2	TRBV4-2	CASSQNWGGNDEQYF	TGTGCCAGCAGCCAAAATTGGGGAGGGAACGACGAGCAGTACTTC
once	TRBJ2-2	.	TRBV7-8	CASSTWTPTGELFF	TGTGCCAGCAGCACTTGGACTCCCACCGGGGAGCTGTTTTTT
once	TRBJ1-3	TRBD1	TRBV5-6	CASSLQTGVWNTIYF	TGTGCCAGCAGCTTGCAGACAGGGGTATGGAACACCATATATTTT
.	TRBJ2-5	.	TRBV7-9	CASSRGLAQETQYF	TGTGCCAGCAGCCGGGGACTGGCTCAAGAGACCCAGTACTTC
.	TRBJ2-5	.	TRBV19	CASSIAGGVETQYF	TGTGCCAGTAGTATAGCGGGGGGCGTGGAGACCCAGTACTTC
.	TRBJ2-7	.	TRBV15	CATSRVLQAEQYF	TGTGCCACCAGCAGAGTGCTCCAGGCCGAGCAGTACTTC
.	TRBJ2-1	TRBD1	TRBV18	CASSPQGGLSYNEQFF	TGTGCCAGCTCACCACAAGGGGGCCTCTCCTACAATGAGCAGTTCTTC
.	TRBJ1-1	.	TRBV30	CAWSVGGNTEAFF	TGTGCCTGGAGTGTAGGAGGGAACACTGAAGCTTTCTTT
.	TRBJ2-2	TRBD2	TRBV29-1	CSVGPAGATGELFF	TGCAGCGTTGGGCCAGCGGGAGCCACCGGGGAGCTGTTTTTT
.	TRBJ1-1	TRBD1	TRBV6-5	CASSLFPDREDNEAFF	TGTGCCAGCAGTTTGTTTCCGGACAGGGAAGACAATGAAGCTTTCTTT
.	TRBJ2-7	.	TRBV4-1	CASSQYRDLTTYEQYF	TGCGCCAGCAGCCAGTACCGGGACTTAACAACCTACGAGCAGTACTTC
.	TRBJ2-1	.	TRBV27	CASSPWDSTNEQFF	TGTGCCAGCAGTCCCTGGGACTCGACGAATGAGCAGTTCTTC
.	TRBJ2-7	TRBD2	TRBV10-1	CASSTKREGYEQYF	TGCGCCAGCAGTACCAAACGGGAGGGTTACGAGCAGTACTTC
.	TRBJ2-2	.	TRBV19	CASSINTNTGELFF	TGTGCCAGTAGTATTAACACGAACACCGGGGAGCTGTTTTTT
.	TRBJ2-3	TRBD2	TRBV28	CASSPPLWTSGRETDTQYF	TGTGCCAGCAGTCCACCCCTCTGGACTAGCGGGAGGGAGACAGATACGCAGTATTTT
.	TRBJ1-1	.	TRBV18	CASSPRTSMNTEAFF	TGTGCCAGCTCACCTCGGACCTCCATGAACACTGAAGCTTTCTTT
.	TRBJ1-2	.	TRBV27	CASCAGGDGYTF	TGTGCCAGCTGCGCGGGGGGGGATGGCTACACCTTC
.	TRBJ2-2	TRBD2	TRBV10-2	CASSESGTSGSLSLGTGELFF	TGCGCCAGCAGTGAGTCCGGGACTAGCGGGAGTTTGAGCCTGGGCACCGGGGAGCTGTTTTTT
.	TRBJ2-5	.	TRBV19	CASSPFRDTSGTQYF	TGTGCCAGTAGCCCATTCCGGGACACGAGTGGGACCCAGTACTTC
.	TRBJ2-3	TRBD2	TRBV5-4	CASSFGGTDTQYF	TGTGCCAGCAGCTTCGGGGGGACAGATACGCAGTATTTT
.	TRBJ1-2	.	TRBV5-1	CASSPGTNYGYTF	TGCGCCAGCAGTCCCGGGACGAACTATGGCTACACCTTC
.	TRBJ2-3	.	TRBV6-1	CASSDGSTHTDTQYF	TGTGCCAGCAGTGACGGGAGCACACACACAGATACGCAGTATTTT
.	TRBJ2-1	.	TRBV23-1	CASSQSPSSYNEQFF	TGCGCCAGCAGTCAATCGCCGAGCTCCTACAATGAGCAGTTCTTC
.	TRBJ2-7	TRBD2	TRBV15	CATSKVLAEKELFEQYF	TGTGCCACCAGCAAGGTACTAGCGGAAAAGGAACTGTTCGAGCAGTACTTC
.	TRBJ2-3	TRBD1	TRBV11-3	CASSLGDRVNRSTDTQYF	TGTGCCAGCAGCTTAGGGGACAGGGTGAACCGGAGCACAGATACGCAGTATTTT
.	TRBJ2-3	TRBD2	TRBV28	CASSSPWTSGRGSTDTQYF	TGTGCCAGCAGTTCCCCTTGGACTAGCGGGAGGGGAAGCACAGATACGCAGTATTTT